The rows below give T cell receptor beta chains drawn from one sample of a study of control samples from healthy donors and cancer patients. TCRdb's copy holds only in-frame clones and misses some; the assay was immunoSEQ multiplex PCR. Of 35,000 to 55,000 clones listed, 70% to 90% were seen once; the top ten hold roughly 10%. Sequencing used PBMCs. The receptor set was obtained from a woman aged 55-69 years with lung cancer. CDR3s include the opening cysteine and the closing phenylalanine or tryptophan. The order of the fields is J gene, D gene, V gene, CDR3 protein, CDR3 DNA. A D gene is named only where the DNA matches it firmly.

j_gene: TRBJ2-7
d_gene: -
v_gene: TRBV24-1
CDR3aa: CATVGRDYEQYF
CDR3nt: TGTGCCACGGTCGGGAGAGACTACGAGCAGTACTTC

j_gene: TRBJ2-2
d_gene: -
v_gene: TRBV14
CDR3aa: CASSRHTGELFF
CDR3nt: TGTGCCAGCAGCCGACACACCGGGGAGCTGTTTTTT

j_gene: TRBJ2-7
d_gene: -
v_gene: TRBV13
CDR3aa: CASSRRGGYSYEQYF
CDR3nt: TGTGCCAGCAGCCGCAGGGGGGGGTACTCCTACGAGCAGTACTTC

j_gene: TRBJ2-2
d_gene: -
v_gene: TRBV30
CDR3aa: CAWSPGAAGELFF
CDR3nt: TGTGCCTGGAGCCCGGGAGCCGCCGGGGAGCTGTTTTTT

j_gene: TRBJ2-3
d_gene: -
v_gene: TRBV6-2/TRBV6-3
CDR3aa: CASSYGREITDTQYF
CDR3nt: TGTGCCAGCAGTTACGGACGGGAGATCACAGATACGCAGTATTTT

j_gene: TRBJ1-3
d_gene: -
v_gene: TRBV3-1/TRBV3-2
CDR3aa: CASSQRLYASSGNTIYF
CDR3nt: TGTGCCAGCAGCCAACGGTTATATGCCAGCTCTGGAAACACCATATATTTT

j_gene: TRBJ2-7
d_gene: -
v_gene: TRBV28
CDR3aa: CASTVGAGDAYEQYF
CDR3nt: TGTGCCAGCACCGTGGGGGCAGGGGACGCCTACGAGCAGTACTTC

j_gene: TRBJ2-1
d_gene: TRBD2
v_gene: TRBV7-2
CDR3aa: CASSEVMRDYNNEQFF
CDR3nt: TGTGCCAGCAGCGAAGTGATGCGGGACTATAACAATGAGCAGTTCTTC

j_gene: TRBJ2-7
d_gene: TRBD2
v_gene: TRBV6-2/TRBV6-3
CDR3aa: CASSYSSASGRVLLSYEQYF
CDR3nt: TGTGCCAGCAGTTACTCATCGGCTAGCGGGAGGGTCTTACTCTCCTACGAGCAGTACTTC

j_gene: TRBJ2-7
d_gene: TRBD1
v_gene: TRBV28
CDR3aa: CATSGTGGYEQYF
CDR3nt: TGTGCCACCTCCGGGACAGGGGGCTACGAGCAGTACTTC

j_gene: TRBJ2-1
d_gene: -
v_gene: TRBV3-1/TRBV3-2
CDR3aa: CASSQERPNPNEQFF
CDR3nt: TGTGCCAGCAGCCAAGAGCGCCCAAACCCCAATGAGCAGTTCTTC

j_gene: TRBJ2-5
d_gene: TRBD1
v_gene: TRBV12-5
CDR3aa: CASGFEQGLETQYF
CDR3nt: TGTGCTAGTGGTTTCGAACAGGGGCTGGAGACCCAGTACTTC

j_gene: TRBJ2-7
d_gene: -
v_gene: TRBV7-9
CDR3aa: CASTLDVREQYF
CDR3nt: TGTGCCAGCACACTAGATGTTCGCGAGCAGTACTTC